Presented here are 11 T cell receptor beta chains from one specimen sequenced in a study of T cell responses to AZD1222 COVID-19 vaccine. TCRdb's table, derived via immunoSEQ multiplex PCR, lists solely in-frame clones and lacks some. The sample holds about 140,000 clones, 90% seen once. Material: peripheral blood, obtained 28 days after the second AZD1222 dose. The receptors stem from an adult who received the AZD1222 COVID-19 vaccine.

CDR3: CASSLLGSGQSQETQYF. For the CDR3, the DNA is TGTGCCAGCAGTTTATTGGGTAGTGGGCAATCCCAAGAGACCCAGTACTTC. The chain is built from TRBV27 and TRBJ2-5, with D uncertain. Deletions cut 1 base from V and 1 base from J, with 16 bases between. Looked up from germline, CDR1 is MNHEY and CDR2 is SMNVEV (reference sequence). The CDR3 consists of 17 residues.

This chain connects TRBV5-1 to TRBJ2-7; 9 bases agree with TRBD1. The CDR3 has 16 amino acids. Unmatched junction bases numbered 13, after V lost 4 bases and J lost 5 bases. The germline V gene encodes CDR1 SGHRS and CDR2 YFSETQ. CDR3 amino acids: CASSPETGGLVNEQYF. DNA for the CDR3: TGCGCCAGCAGCCCAGAAACAGGGGGCTTGGTGAACGAGCAGTACTTC.

This clone was seen a handful of times. V and J are TRBV7-3 and TRBJ2-2, with unresolved D. V lost 2 bases, J lost 0 bases, and 10 bases lay in between. CDR1 and CDR2 from the germline V gene are SGHTA and FQGTGA. The CDR3 runs 16 residues. For the CDR3, the DNA is TGTGCCAGCAGCTTACCTTGGACGGCGAACACCGGGGAGCTGTTTTTT. Its translation is CASSLPWTANTGELFF.

CDR3 nucleotide sequence: TGTGCCAGTAGTATCGACTCAACCGGCCCCTACAATGAGCAGTTCTTC. Protein sequence: CASSIDSTGPYNEQFF. The V gene is TRBV19, the J gene TRBJ2-1; D uncertain. Germline CDR1 reads LNHDA; CDR2 reads SQIVND (reference sequence). The ends were cut back, 3 bases at V and 2 bases at J, with 14 bases in the middle. This CDR3 is 16 amino acids long.

The chain combines TRBV6-5 with TRBJ1-5, with a tentative D call TRBD1 (6 bases). Germline V gene sequence: CDR1 MNHEY, CDR2 SVGAGI. V was shortened by 6 bases and J by 4 bases, with 10 bases between the two germline ends. The CDR3 spans 13 residues. CDR3 region: CASRRQENQPQHF. As DNA, the CDR3 is TGTGCCAGCAGAAGACAGGAGAATCAGCCCCAGCATTTT.

V usage is TRBV6-2 or TRBV6-3 and J usage is TRBJ1-5; 8 positions match TRBD1. This CDR3 region has 15 residues. V was pared by 6 bases and J by 8 bases, with 12 bases of the junction left unmatched. The V gene's germline CDR1 is MNHEY and CDR2 SVGEGT. This CDR3 reads CASSNFRLQGEPQHF. CDR3 sequence (DNA): TGTGCCAGCAGCAACTTTCGCTTACAGGGGGAGCCCCAGCATTTT.

J is TRBJ1-2 and V is TRBV29-1, with a possible D match to TRBD1 (5 bases). Trimming cost V 0 bases and J 11 bases, with 16 bases left between them. CDR3 length: 13 residues. Germline CDR1 SQVTM, CDR2 ANQGSEA. The chain's CDR3 is CSVEDLGQGKYTF. In DNA, the CDR3 is TGCAGCGTTGAAGATTTAGGGCAGGGCAAATACACCTTC.

The gene calls are TRBV7-2 and TRBJ1-1, with TRBD1 matching 9 bases. Germline loops: CDR1 SGHTA, CDR2 FQGNSA. The trim removed 3 bases at V and 5 bases at J, leaving 13 bases unmatched. The CDR3 loop spans 17 amino acids. CDR3 coding DNA: TGTGCCAGCAGCTTTGGGTGGGGACAGGGAGTTCAGACTGAAGCTTTCTTT. This translates into CASSFGWGQGVQTEAFF.

This chain uses TRBV7-9 with TRBJ2-7, with TRBD1 identical over 8 bases. This CDR3 has 17 amino acids. Germline trimming cut 1 base from V and 2 bases from J; bases unmatched to any gene: 10. Germline values: CDR1 SEHNR, CDR2 FQNEAQ (reference sequence). Here the CDR3 reads CASSLDRTGRGAYEQYF. CDR3 sequence (DNA): TGTGCCAGCAGCTTAGACCGGACAGGGAGAGGGGCCTACGAGCAGTACTTC.

The genes are TRBV25-1 and TRBJ2-1, with TRBD1 matching 10 bases. V lost 8 bases and J lost 3; bases outside the gene matches: 4. The germline V gene encodes CDR1 MGHDK and CDR2 SYGVNS. The CDR3 is 14 amino acids. In DNA form, the CDR3 reads TGTGCCAGCGGGGACAGGGGAATCTACAATGAGCAGTTCTTC. Amino acids: CASGDRGIYNEQFF.

The chain links TRBV28 to TRBJ1-1, with unresolved D. V lost 2 bases and J 2 bases, leaving 9 bases between the germline ends. There are 14 residues in the CDR3. Per germline, CDR1 MDHEN and CDR2 SYDVKM. As DNA, the CDR3 is TGTGCCAGCAGTTTAAAGGAGGTAAACACTGAAGCTTTCTTT. It yields the protein CASSLKEVNTEAFF.